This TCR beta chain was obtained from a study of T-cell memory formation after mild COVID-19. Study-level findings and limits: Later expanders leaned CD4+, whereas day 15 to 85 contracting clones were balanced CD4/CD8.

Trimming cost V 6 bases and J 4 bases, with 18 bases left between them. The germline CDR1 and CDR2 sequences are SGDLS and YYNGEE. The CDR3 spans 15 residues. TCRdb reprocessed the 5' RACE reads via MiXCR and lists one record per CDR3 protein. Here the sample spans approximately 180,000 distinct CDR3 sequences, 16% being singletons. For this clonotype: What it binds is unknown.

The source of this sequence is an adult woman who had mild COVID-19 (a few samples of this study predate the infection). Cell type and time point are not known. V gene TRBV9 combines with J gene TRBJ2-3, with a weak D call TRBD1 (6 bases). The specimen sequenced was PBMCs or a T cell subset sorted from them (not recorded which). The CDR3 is CASIRSHRAADTQYF. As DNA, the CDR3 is TGTGCCAGCATCCGTTCCCACAGGGCCGCAGATACGCAGTATTTT.